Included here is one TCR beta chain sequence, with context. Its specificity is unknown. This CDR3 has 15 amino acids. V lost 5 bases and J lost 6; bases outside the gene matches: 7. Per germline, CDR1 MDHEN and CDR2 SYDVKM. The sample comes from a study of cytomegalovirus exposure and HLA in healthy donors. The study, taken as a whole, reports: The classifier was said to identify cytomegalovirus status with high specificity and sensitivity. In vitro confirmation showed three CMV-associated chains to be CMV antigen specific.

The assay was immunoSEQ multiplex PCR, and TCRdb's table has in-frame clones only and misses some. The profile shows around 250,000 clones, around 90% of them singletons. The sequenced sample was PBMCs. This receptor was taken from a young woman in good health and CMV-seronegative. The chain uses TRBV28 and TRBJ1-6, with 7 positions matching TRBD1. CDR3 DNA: TGTGCCAGCAGTAGCCAGGGGGTTGGTAATTCACCCCTCCACTTT. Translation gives CASSSQGVGNSPLHF.